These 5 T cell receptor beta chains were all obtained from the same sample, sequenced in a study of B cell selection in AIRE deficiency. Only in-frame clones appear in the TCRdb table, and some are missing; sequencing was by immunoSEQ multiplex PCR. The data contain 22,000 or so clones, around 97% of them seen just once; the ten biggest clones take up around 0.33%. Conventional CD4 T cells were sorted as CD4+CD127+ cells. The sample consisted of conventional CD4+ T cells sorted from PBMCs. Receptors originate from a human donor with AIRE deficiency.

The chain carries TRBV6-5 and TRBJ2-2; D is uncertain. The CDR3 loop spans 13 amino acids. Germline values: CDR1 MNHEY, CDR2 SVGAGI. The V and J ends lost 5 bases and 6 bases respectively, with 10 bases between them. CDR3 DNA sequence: TGTGCCAGCAGTCGCCGGCCTCCCGGGGAGCTGTTTTTT. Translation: CASSRRPPGELFF.

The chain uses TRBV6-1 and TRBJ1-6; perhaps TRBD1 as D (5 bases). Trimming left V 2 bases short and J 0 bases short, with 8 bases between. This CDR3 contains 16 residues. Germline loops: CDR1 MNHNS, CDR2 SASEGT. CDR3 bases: TGTGCCAGCAGTGAAACAGGAAGCTCCTATAATTCACCCCTCCACTTT. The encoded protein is CASSETGSSYNSPLHF.

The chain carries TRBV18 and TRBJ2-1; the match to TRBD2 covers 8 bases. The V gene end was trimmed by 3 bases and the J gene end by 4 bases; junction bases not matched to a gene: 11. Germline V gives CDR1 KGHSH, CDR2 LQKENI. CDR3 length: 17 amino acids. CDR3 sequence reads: CASSPRLGLAAYNEQFF. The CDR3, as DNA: TGTGCCAGCTCACCCCGACTCGGACTAGCAGCATACAATGAGCAGTTCTTC. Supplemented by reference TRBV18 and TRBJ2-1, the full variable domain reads NAGVMQNPRHLVRRRGQEARLRCSPMKGHSHVYWYRQLPEEGLKFMVYLQKENIIDESGMPKERFSAEFPKEGPSILRIQQVVRGDSAAYFCASSPRLGLAAYNEQFFGPGTRLTVL.

The CDR3 sequence: CASSYDRAAVAGALHF. The CDR3 DNA sequence: TGTGCCAGCAGCTACGACAGGGCGGCCGTCGCGGGAGCCCTCCACTTT. The chain employs TRBV5-6 and TRBJ1-6; TRBD1 matches at 7 bases. Germline CDR1 SGHDT, CDR2 YYEEEE. The CDR3 sequence is 16 residues long. The trim removed 3 bases at V and 14 bases at J, leaving 17 bases unmatched. Together with reference TRBV5-6 and TRBJ1-6, the CDR3 gives the full variable domain: DAGVTQSPTHLIKTRGQQVTLRCSPKSGHDTVSWYQQALGQGPQFIFQYYEEEERQRGNFPDRFSGHQFPNYSSELNVNALLLGDSALYLCASSYDRAAVAGALHFGNGTRLTVT.

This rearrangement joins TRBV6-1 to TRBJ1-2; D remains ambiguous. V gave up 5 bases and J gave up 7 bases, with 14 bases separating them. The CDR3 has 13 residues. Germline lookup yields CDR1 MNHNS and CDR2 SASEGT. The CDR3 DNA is TGTGCCAGCAGTTATTGGGTTCGGGGTGGCTACACCTTC. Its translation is CASSYWVRGGYTF.